This TCR beta chain was recovered during a study of OX40 agonist ivuxolimab in advanced cancers. The overall study: Ivuxolimab is an agonistic anti-OX40 (CD134) antibody, and patients were treated with it. At about 81% male, the cohort had a mean age of 60 years, ranging from about 23 to 80.

A remark on this clone: Its matching antigen is unknown.

This CDR3 region has 14 residues. Germline CDR1 reads MRHNA; CDR2 reads SNTAGT. V lost 8 bases to trimming and J lost 0 bases, with 12 bases between them. Some clones are missing from TCRdb's copy, which holds only in-frame ones; the method was immunoSEQ multiplex PCR. The sample gives approximately 70,000 clones, around 90% of which show up once; roughly 0.79% is in the top ten. Points from the study as a whole: Nonresponders included some who also had low normalized T-cell clonal expansion.

The material was CD4+ or CD8+ T cells sorted from blood, obtained in a trial of the OX40 agonist ivuxolimab. The sequence derives from an adult with an advanced solid tumor such as melanoma, head and neck, liver or kidney cancer. The rearrangement joins TRBV6-4 to TRBJ2-3, with a possible D match to TRBD1 (5 bases). The CDR3 reads CASSDSSSTDTQYF. The DNA of the CDR3 is TGTGCCAGCTCCGACAGCTCTAGCACAGATACGCAGTATTTT.